This TCR beta chain was recovered during a study of shared clonotypes between healthy human individuals. Study-wide context: Researchers assigned three CD4 naive, three CD4 memory, two CD8 naive and one CD8 memory plate to each donor.

Sequenced by immunoSEQ multiplex PCR; TCRdb stores in-frame clones only, minus some. Altogether about 360,000 clones are present, about 73% being singletons, with the ten largest covering less than 11%. This clone was counted many times. Naive CD4+ cells were CD45RA-selected; the remaining cells were memory. The germline gives CDR1 MNHEY, CDR2 SVGAGI. V was cut by 5 bases and J by 4 bases, with 14 bases left in between. CDR3 length: 14 amino acids. This TCR was recovered from a man younger than 45 in good health. The chain couples TRBV6-5 to TRBJ1-1, with a tentative D call TRBD1 (5 bases). The sequenced sample consisted of memory CD4+ T cells sorted from blood. Subset reported: CD45RA-negative fraction. The chain's CDR3 is CASSHGTQVTEAFF. CDR3 nucleotide sequence: TGTGCCAGCAGTCACGGGACCCAAGTCACTGAAGCTTTCTTT.